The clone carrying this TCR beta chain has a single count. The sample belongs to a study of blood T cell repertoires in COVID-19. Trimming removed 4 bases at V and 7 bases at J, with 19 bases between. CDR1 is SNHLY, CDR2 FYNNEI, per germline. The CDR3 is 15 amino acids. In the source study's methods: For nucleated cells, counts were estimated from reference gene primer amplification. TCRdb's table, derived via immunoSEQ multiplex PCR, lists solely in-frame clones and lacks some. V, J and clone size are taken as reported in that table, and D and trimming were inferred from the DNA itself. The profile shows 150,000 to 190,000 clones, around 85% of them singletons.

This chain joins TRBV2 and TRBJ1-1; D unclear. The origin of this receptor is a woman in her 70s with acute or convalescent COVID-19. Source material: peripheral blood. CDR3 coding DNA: TGTGCCAGCAGTGCGTATGAGGGTTTGGGTGGTGAAGCTTTCTTT. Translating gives CASSAYEGLGGEAFF.